These 22 T cell receptor beta chains came from one sample sequenced in a study of regulatory T cells in long-lasting Graves disease. Assembly of TCR beta libraries relied on iRepertoire HTBI primers together with Arm-PCR of CDR3 regions. From the multiplex PCR reads, TCRdb called clonotypes with MiXCR, one entry per CDR3 protein. The sample records about 470,000 distinct CDR3 sequences, 20% to 25% being singletons. Time point in this sample: persistent/refractory GD, antithyroid drugs over 5 years with positive TRAb. Making the TCR library involved RNA that had been extracted from PBMCs. This specimen was peripheral blood mononuclear cells (PBMCs), taken when the disease was refractory, from a patient treated with antithyroid drugs. All receptors come from a female donor with Graves disease.

Ten or more counts support this clonotype. V is TRBV6-5 and J is TRBJ2-5; D remains unclear. CDR1 and CDR2 (germline): MNHEY, SVGAGI. There are 14 residues in the CDR3. V was clipped by 0 bases and J by 3 bases, with 8 bases between them. The CDR3 loop is CASSYSSQEETQYF. As DNA, the CDR3 is TGTGCCAGCAGTTACTCGAGCCAGGAAGAGACCCAGTACTTC.

This clonotype has a count of ten or more. V is TRBV6-1 and J is TRBJ2-4; D is unresolved. The CDR3 length is 11 residues. The ends were cut back, 6 bases at V and 9 bases at J, with 9 bases in the middle. Germline V gives CDR1 MNHNS, CDR2 SASEGT. The CDR3 is CASSAHPIQYF. CDR3 coding DNA: TGTGCCAGCAGCGCGCACCCCATTCAGTACTTC.

At least ten counts were recorded for this clonotype. The DNA of the CDR3 is TGTGCCAGCAGTGAATCGGGGGGTTGGATCGGGAACACTGAAGCTTTCTTT. It translates to CASSESGGWIGNTEAFF. The V and J genes are TRBV6-1 and TRBJ1-1; D perhaps matches TRBD1 (5 bases). The CDR3 length is 17 residues. Between the trimmed V and J ends, which lost 2 bases and 1 base, there was a span of 17 bases. The germline CDR1 and CDR2 sequences are MNHNS and SASEGT.

This clonotype has at least ten counts. V usage is TRBV20-1 and J usage is TRBJ1-4; D is possibly TRBD1 (6 bases). This CDR3 is 13 amino acids long. Germline loops: CDR1 DFQATT, CDR2 SNEGSKA (reference sequence). Trimming cost V 4 bases and J 8 bases, with 14 bases left between them. The CDR3 region is CSATPGQLEKLFF. In DNA form, the CDR3 reads TGCAGTGCTACCCCCGGACAGTTGGAAAAACTGTTTTTT.

This clonotype was seen many times. The chain is built from TRBV6-1 and TRBJ1-1; 7 nucleotides agree with TRBD1. This CDR3 contains 15 residues. The germline V gene has CDR1 MNHNS and CDR2 SASEGT. Trimming removed 4 bases from V and 1 base from J; junction bases left unmatched: 6. The CDR3 loop reads CASSGTGTANTEAFF. CDR3 DNA sequence: TGTGCCAGCAGTGGCACCGGGACAGCGAACACTGAAGCTTTCTTT.

The genes are TRBV7-9 and TRBJ1-1; D gene ambiguous. The V end was cut by 1 base, the J end by 5 bases, with 8 bases between. The CDR3 is 13 residues long. Germline CDR1 and CDR2: SEHNR and FQNEAQ (reference sequence). The CDR3 region has the DNA TGTGCCAGCAGCTTAGAGCCCAGGACTGAAGCTTTCTTT. Its translation is CASSLEPRTEAFF.

V and J are TRBV24-1 and TRBJ2-1; 11 bases are a match to TRBD2. This CDR3 region has 16 residues. Germline CDR1 and CDR2: KGHDR and SFDVKD. V lost 0 bases and J lost 13; bases outside the gene matches: 10. CDR3 sequence: CATSDLLLAGVWRQFF. CDR3 sequence (DNA): TGTGCCACCAGTGATTTGTTACTAGCGGGAGTTTGGCGTCAGTTCTTC.

Of note for this clonotype: A much larger clone lies one base from this, so it may be a read error. The chain couples TRBV12-3 or TRBV12-4 to TRBJ1-1; no reliable D call. The CDR3 has 14 amino acids. V was pared by 6 bases and J by 1 base, with 12 bases between. In nucleotides, the CDR3 is TGTGCCAGCAGAATAAGGGTTAGGAACACTGAAGCTTTCTTT. Translation: CASRIRVRNTEAFF.

Ten or more counts support this clonotype. This chain joins TRBV2 and TRBJ1-2, with D tentatively TRBD1 (5 bases). The CDR3 sequence is 14 residues long. The V gene's germline CDR1 is SNHLY and CDR2 FYNNEI. Trimming left V 2 bases short and J 3 bases short, with 10 bases between. Written as DNA, the CDR3 is TGTGCCAGCAGTGAACAGGGCACTTACTATGGCTACACCTTC. This sequence encodes CASSEQGTYYGYTF.

This clonotype was seen a few times. V and J are TRBV7-2 and TRBJ1-6; D gene ambiguous. Per germline, CDR1 SGHTA and CDR2 FQGNSA. CDR3 size: 15 residues. V lost 5 bases and J 6 bases, leaving 14 bases between the germline ends. The CDR3 region is CASSALMEFNSPLHF. As DNA, the CDR3 is TGTGCCAGCAGCGCTCTGATGGAGTTTAATTCACCCCTCCACTTT.

J is TRBJ1-1 and V is TRBV9, with 8 positions matching TRBD1. This CDR3 has 13 residues. Germline lookup yields CDR1 SGDLS and CDR2 YYNGEE. Trimming at V came to 2 bases and at J to 6 bases, leaving 3 bases not matched to a gene. The CDR3 DNA reads as TGTGCCAGCAGCGTGACAGGGGCGGCTGAAGCTTTCTTT. It yields the protein CASSVTGAAEAFF.

This clonotype was found a few times. The rearrangement links TRBV5-1 to TRBJ1-5, with D perhaps TRBD1 (6 bases). V was pared by 4 bases and J by 0 bases, with 14 bases between. Germline V gene data show CDR1 as SGHRS and CDR2 as YFSETQ. The length of the CDR3 is 16 residues. This CDR3 reads CASSEGGGFSNQPQHF. In nucleotides, the CDR3 is TGCGCCAGCAGCGAGGGAGGGGGGTTTAGCAATCAGCCCCAGCATTTT.

The gene calls are TRBV20-1 and TRBJ1-4, with 11 bases fitting TRBD1. The length of the CDR3 is 15 residues. The trim removed 2 bases at V and 6 bases at J, leaving 5 bases unmatched. Looked up from germline, CDR1 is DFQATT and CDR2 is SNEGSKA (reference sequence). The CDR3 loop is CSARLGQGADEKLFF. Written as DNA, the CDR3 is TGCAGTGCTAGACTCGGACAGGGGGCGGATGAAAAACTGTTTTTT.

This clonotype was found many times. The chain joins TRBV12-3 or TRBV12-4 to TRBJ1-1; D is undetermined. Trimming took 6 bases from V and 1 from J, leaving 12 bases between them. The CDR3 runs 14 residues. The CDR3 nucleotides are TGTGCCAGCAGCAGAGGCTGGGGGAACACTGAAGCTTTCTTT. Translated: CASSRGWGNTEAFF.

Ten or more counts support this clonotype. The chain has TRBV12-3 or TRBV12-4 and TRBJ2-7; 7 bases line up with TRBD1. The CDR3 has 14 amino acids. V was pared by 4 bases and J by 5 bases, with 8 bases of the junction left unmatched. As DNA, the CDR3 is TGTGCCAGCAGTTACCGACAGGGATCGAACGAGCAGTACTTC. This encodes CASSYRQGSNEQYF.

The table lists this clonotype with many counts. The chain joins TRBV6-1 to TRBJ2-6, with no clear D. CDR3 length: 19 amino acids. CDR1 MNHNS and CDR2 SASEGT come from the germline V gene. The ends were cut back, 2 bases at V and 1 base at J, with 18 bases in the middle. CDR3: CASSELFRVSRSGANVLTF. The CDR3 nucleotides read TGTGCCAGCAGTGAATTGTTTCGGGTCTCCCGATCTGGGGCCAACGTCCTGACTTTC.

The table lists this clonotype with a few counts. This chain joins TRBV6-5 and TRBJ2-3, with 10 bases fitting TRBD2. The germline CDR1 and CDR2 sequences are MNHEY and SVGAGI. Losses at the gene ends were 2 bases for V and 4 bases for J; bases not matched to a gene: 6. This CDR3 is 16 amino acids long. The CDR3 reads CASSYGLAGDPDTQYF. The CDR3 DNA is TGTGCCAGCAGTTACGGTCTAGCGGGAGACCCAGATACGCAGTATTTT.

The chain links TRBV20-1 to TRBJ2-5, with 7 positions matching TRBD1. The length of the CDR3 is 14 residues. CDR1 and CDR2 (germline): DFQATT, SNEGSKA (reference sequence). V was pared by 6 bases and J by 2 bases, with 9 bases of the junction left unmatched. The CDR3 nucleotides read TGCAGTGCCCCCTCCGGGACAGAGCAAGAGACCCAGTACTTC. Its protein product is CSAPSGTEQETQYF.

This clonotype was detected only a few times. This chain joins TRBV5-1 and TRBJ2-2; D unclear. V lost 0 bases and J 0 bases, leaving 6 bases between the germline ends. Germline-derived CDR1 and CDR2 are SGHRS and YFSETQ. This CDR3 comprises 15 residues. The CDR3 loop is CASSLVVANTGELFF. CDR3 nucleotide sequence: TGCGCCAGCAGCTTGGTCGTAGCGAACACCGGGGAGCTGTTTTTT.

The chain recombines TRBV5-1 with TRBJ2-7, with 13 bases identical to TRBD2. The ends lost 4 bases at V and 10 bases at J; junction bases unmatched: 8. This CDR3 region has 14 residues. Germline loops: CDR1 SGHRS, CDR2 YFSETQ. The DNA for the CDR3 is TGCGCCAGCAGCGCTGGACTAGCGGGAGCGCAACAGTACTTC. It translates to CASSAGLAGAQQYF. Full variable domain (rest looked up from reference TRBV5-1 and TRBJ2-7): KAGVTQTPRYLIKTRGQQVTLSCSPISGHRSVSWYQQTPGQGLQFLFEYFSETQRNKGNFPGRFSGRQFSNSRSEMNVSTLELGDSALYLCASSAGLAGAQQYFGPGTRLTVT.

This clonotype was seen a single time. The chain joins TRBV28 to TRBJ2-2; D might be TRBD2 (7 bases). Deletions cut 6 bases from V and 4 bases from J, with 15 bases between. Germline CDR1 reads MDHEN; CDR2 reads SYDVKM. The CDR3 is made up of 15 amino acids. Written as DNA, the CDR3 is TGTGCCAGCAGCCCCCGGGGGGCGGGCACCGGGGAGCTGTTTTTT. Protein product: CASSPRGAGTGELFF.

This clonotype has a count of ten or more. V gene TRBV7-9 combines with J gene TRBJ1-1; D unclear. This CDR3 contains 16 residues. Trimming pared 0 bases from V and 4 bases from J, leaving 15 bases between. Looked up from germline, CDR1 is SEHNR and CDR2 is FQNEAQ (reference sequence). The DNA for the CDR3 is TGTGCCAGCAGCTTAGCGGCAGGATTCCGAGGCACTGAAGCTTTCTTT. Its translation is CASSLAAGFRGTEAFF. The full variable domain, with the rest looked up from reference TRBV7-9 and TRBJ1-1, is DTGVSQNPRHKITKRGQNVTFRCDPISEHNRLYWYRQTLGQGPEFLTYFQNEAQLEKSRLLSDRFSAERPKGSFSTLEIQRTEQGDSAMYLCASSLAAGFRGTEAFFGQGTRLTVV.